Sequencing of this TCR beta chain was carried out in a study of cytomegalovirus exposure and HLA in healthy donors. With regard to this clone: The target antigen is unknown.

Study-wide results and limits: Analysis performed later found 15,000 or so TCR beta sequences associated with HLA alleles at 0.05 false discovery rate.

The PCR made use of 60 Vbeta and 13 Jbeta primers. Data came from immunoSEQ multiplex PCR; TCRdb stores just in-frame clones and leaves some out. Of some 210,000 clones listed, over 70% are singletons. The source material was PBMCs. This receptor was identified in a man aged 25-45 years in good health and CMV-seronegative.

DNA of the CDR3: TGTGCCAGCAGCTACAGGGGGAGGAAAGAGACCCAGTACTTC. Encoded protein: CASSYRGRKETQYF. The V gene is TRBV7-9, the J gene TRBJ2-5, with 8 bases identical to TRBD1. Germline V lookup: CDR1 SEHNR, CDR2 FQNEAQ (reference sequence). J was trimmed by 3 bases and V by 4 bases; bases with no gene match: 4. The CDR3 has 14 amino acids.